The 27 T cell receptor beta chains listed next were all sequenced from one sample in a study of blood T cell repertoires in COVID-19. The data were produced by immunoSEQ multiplex PCR, yet TCRdb's version contains in-frame clones alone and is incomplete. Found here are approximately 140,000 clones, approximately 86% of them singletons; the top ten hold approximately 2.2%. Sequenced sample: PBMCs or T cells enriched from blood (not recorded which). These receptors came from a woman aged 45-59 years who had recovered from COVID-19.

CDR3 protein: CAWSLWDRFSYEQYF. The DNA of the CDR3 is TGTGCCTGGAGTTTATGGGACAGGTTCTCCTACGAGCAGTACTTC. J is TRBJ2-7 and V is TRBV30, with TRBD1 matching over 8 bases. This CDR3 is 15 amino acids long. CDR1 and CDR2 from the germline V gene are GTSNPN and SVGIG (reference sequence). The V segment lost 2 bases and the J segment 0 bases; nucleotides outside the gene matches: 6.

The chain uses TRBV3-1 (or the pseudogene TRBV3-2) and TRBJ1-1; D is possibly TRBD1 (6 bases). The V gene's germline CDR1 is LGHDT and CDR2 YNNKEL (reference sequence). Trimming left V 4 bases short and J 0 bases short, with 15 bases between. This CDR3 contains 16 residues. The CDR3, as DNA: TGTGCCAGCAGCCCAAAGGGGGGGCGGATGAACACTGAAGCTTTCTTT. Amino acid sequence: CASSPKGGRMNTEAFF.

The V call is TRBV27, the J call TRBJ1-5; D not certain. This CDR3 has 15 residues. Trimming took 1 base from V and 5 from J, leaving 12 bases between them. The germline CDR1 and CDR2 sequences are MNHEY and SMNVEV (reference sequence). CDR3 sequence reads: CASSLFSGLDQPQHF. CDR3 DNA: TGTGCCAGCAGTTTATTTTCGGGGTTGGATCAGCCCCAGCATTTT.

The chain combines TRBV12-3 or TRBV12-4 with TRBJ1-1; TRBD1 might be the D (5 bases). The V end was cut by 7 bases, the J end by 7 bases, with 13 bases between. The CDR3 length is 12 residues. The CDR3 coding sequence is TGTGCCAGCACCCCAGGGAGGGGTGAAGCTTTCTTT. Amino acids: CASTPGRGEAFF.

V usage is TRBV2 and J usage is TRBJ2-7; D perhaps matches TRBD2 (5 bases). V was pared by 9 bases and J by 6 bases, with 15 bases between. Germline V lookup: CDR1 SNHLY, CDR2 FYNNEI. CDR3 size: 12 residues. The CDR3 here is CASMGGSLEQYF. CDR3 DNA: TGTGCCAGTATGGGTGGGAGCCTCGAGCAGTACTTC.

This clone was seen a few times. The chain carries TRBV4-1 and TRBJ1-5, with 9 bases identical to TRBD1. The CDR3 has 15 amino acids. J was trimmed by 5 bases and V by 4 bases; bases with no gene match: 6. Germline V gives CDR1 MGHRA, CDR2 YSYEKL. The CDR3 spells CASSPLTGGYQPQHF. The DNA of the CDR3 is TGCGCCAGCAGCCCTTTGACAGGGGGGTATCAGCCCCAGCATTTT.

The V call is TRBV5-6, the J call TRBJ2-7, with TRBD1 matching over 11 bases. CDR3 size: 15 residues. CDR1 and CDR2 from the germline V gene are SGHDT and YYEEEE. Trimming removed 2 bases from V and 5 bases from J; junction bases left unmatched: 6. The CDR3 loop reads CASSLGTGGRDEQYF. DNA of the CDR3: TGTGCCAGCAGCTTAGGGACAGGGGGGCGGGACGAGCAGTACTTC.

The CDR3 reads CASSLVAGSPLHF. The CDR3 DNA is TGCGCCAGCAGCTTGGTAGCTGGTTCACCCCTCCACTTT. The V and J genes are TRBV5-1 and TRBJ1-6; D not certain. The CDR3 runs to 13 residues. The V and J ends lost 0 bases and 9 bases respectively, with 7 bases between them. Germline values: CDR1 SGHRS, CDR2 YFSETQ. The variable domain in full, completed from reference TRBV5-1 and TRBJ1-6, reads KAGVTQTPRYLIKTRGQQVTLSCSPISGHRSVSWYQQTPGQGLQFLFEYFSETQRNKGNFPGRFSGRQFSNSRSEMNVSTLELGDSALYLCASSLVAGSPLHFGNGTRLTVT.

The gene calls are TRBV6-5 and TRBJ2-5; D not resolved. V lost 4 bases to trimming and J lost 0 bases, with 9 bases between them. Germline V CDR1 and CDR2: MNHEY, SVGAGI. This CDR3 contains 14 residues. The CDR3 loop is CASSSTKYQETQYF. DNA for the CDR3: TGTGCCAGCAGTTCCACAAAGTACCAAGAGACCCAGTACTTC.

The chain uses TRBV2 and TRBJ1-1; D is ambiguous. Germline CDR1 reads SNHLY; CDR2 reads FYNNEI. V was cut by 7 bases and J by 7 bases, with 16 bases left in between. The CDR3 covers 13 residues. The CDR3, as DNA: TGTGCCAGCAAATTAGAGGTTATATTTGAAGCTTTCTTT. Translated: CASKLEVIFEAFF. Using reference TRBV2 and TRBJ1-1 for the parts outside the CDR3, the full variable domain is EPEVTQTPSHQVTQMGQEVILRCVPISNHLYFYWYRQILGQKVEFLVSFYNNEISEKSEIFDDQFSVERPDGSNFTLKIRSTKLEDSAMYFCASKLEVIFEAFFGQGTRLTVV.

The chain uses TRBV2 and TRBJ1-2; no firm D call. The CDR3 is made up of 15 amino acids. Germline V gene lookup returns CDR1 SNHLY and CDR2 FYNNEI. Trimming removed 6 bases at V and 7 bases at J, with 21 bases between. CDR3 sequence reads: CASRVGVGEMSGYTF. In DNA form, the CDR3 reads TGTGCCAGCAGGGTTGGTGTTGGAGAGATGTCTGGCTACACCTTC.

This chain joins TRBV13 and TRBJ1-5, with D uncertain. Trimming left V 4 bases short and J 8 bases short, with 15 bases between. Germline values: CDR1 PRHDT, CDR2 FYEKMQ (reference sequence). The CDR3 totals 14 residues. The CDR3 nucleotides are TGTGCCAGCAGCTCCCGCGTAGAGGGAGAGCCCCAGCATTTT. Residues: CASSSRVEGEPQHF.

The chain combines TRBV9 with TRBJ1-3, with TRBD1 as a possible D gene (5 bases). V was clipped by 0 bases and J by 0 bases, with 7 bases between them. The CDR3 is 15 amino acids. Germline V lookup: CDR1 SGDLS, CDR2 YYNGEE. The CDR3 DNA sequence: TGTGCCAGCAGCGTAGGGGACTTCTCTGGAAACACCATATATTTT. Its translation: CASSVGDFSGNTIYF.

This rearrangement joins TRBV27 to TRBJ2-7; D is perhaps TRBD2 (6 bases). This CDR3 is 16 amino acids long. The V end lost 1 base, the J end lost 1 base, and 14 bases lay between the germline ends. Germline V lookup: CDR1 MNHEY, CDR2 SMNVEV (reference sequence). The DNA of the CDR3 is TGTGCCAGCAGTTTATATGGGGGGACCAGTTCCTACGAGCAGTACTTC. Translated, it gives CASSLYGGTSSYEQYF.

The chain has TRBV6-2 or TRBV6-3 and TRBJ1-2; 7 bases are a match to TRBD1. The germline gives CDR1 MNHEY, CDR2 SVGEGT. This CDR3 has 16 amino acids. Trimming at V came to 4 bases and at J to 3 bases, leaving 11 bases not matched to a gene. The CDR3 here is CASSSLRQGEDYGYTF. In nucleotides, the CDR3 is TGTGCCAGCAGTTCCCTACGACAGGGAGAGGACTATGGCTACACCTTC.

The CDR3: CASSFLSSGGAIETQYF. Here the CDR3 DNA reads TGCGCCAGCAGTTTTTTGTCTAGCGGGGGGGCCATAGAGACCCAGTACTTC. This sequence joins TRBV4-1 and TRBJ2-5; 12 bases fit TRBD2. Germline V CDR1 and CDR2: MGHRA, YSYEKL. Losses at the gene ends were 6 bases for V and 4 bases for J; bases not matched to a gene: 12. The CDR3 extends over 17 amino acids.

This clone was found a few times. The chain links TRBV19 to TRBJ1-6; no definite D call. The CDR3 runs to 15 residues. The germline gives CDR1 LNHDA, CDR2 SQIVND (reference sequence). Trimming removed 7 bases at V and 0 bases at J, with 10 bases between. The CDR3 loop reads CASTRGSSYNSPLHF. The CDR3 DNA follows: TGTGCCAGTACGCGCGGGAGCTCCTATAATTCACCCCTCCACTTT. Full variable domain (missing parts from reference TRBV19 and TRBJ1-6): DGGITQSPKYLFRKEGQNVTLSCEQNLNHDAMYWYRQDPGQGLRLIYYSQIVNDFQKGDIAEGYSVSREKKESFPLTVTSAQKNPTAFYLCASTRGSSYNSPLHFGNGTRLTVT.

The V gene is TRBV5-5, the J gene TRBJ1-5; 8 bases agree with TRBD1. Germline V gene lookup returns CDR1 SGHKS and CDR2 YYEKEE (reference sequence). This CDR3 comprises 16 residues. The ends lost 4 bases at V and 3 bases at J; junction bases unmatched: 9. This CDR3 is CASSQAEGQVNQPQHF. The CDR3 nucleotides are TGTGCCAGCAGCCAGGCCGAGGGACAGGTCAATCAGCCCCAGCATTTT.

CDR3 protein: CASSLTPGNLQPQHF. CDR3 nucleotide sequence: TGCGCCAGCAGCCTAACCCCAGGGAATCTTCAGCCCCAGCATTTT. The chain joins TRBV4-1 to TRBJ1-5; maybe TRBD1 (5 bases). Per the germline V gene, CDR1 is MGHRA and CDR2 is YSYEKL. The CDR3 covers 15 residues. V lost 4 bases and J 6 bases, leaving 16 bases between the germline ends.

This clone has a handful of counts. V and J are TRBV10-1 and TRBJ2-2, with D tentatively TRBD2 (5 bases). The CDR3 spans 16 residues. CDR1 and CDR2 (germline): WNHNN, SYGVQD (reference sequence). V lost 0 bases and J 6 bases, leaving 14 bases between the germline ends. CDR3: CASSESPGYRSGELFF. The CDR3 DNA reads as TGCGCCAGCAGTGAGTCGCCGGGGTACCGGTCCGGGGAGCTGTTTTTT.

The V call is TRBV7-6, the J call TRBJ2-7; D may be TRBD1 (5 bases). From germline, CDR1 is SGHVS and CDR2 FNYEAQ. Trimming removed 4 bases from V and 2 bases from J, with 15 bases in between. The CDR3 covers 15 residues. The CDR3 loop reads CASSSPVQGTYEQYF. CDR3 nucleotides: TGTGCCAGCAGCTCACCGGTCCAGGGAACCTACGAGCAGTACTTC.

J is TRBJ1-1 and V is TRBV3-1 (or the pseudogene TRBV3-2); D perhaps matches TRBD1 (6 bases). CDR3 length equals 14 residues. Trimming took off 4 bases at V and 1 base at J, with 10 bases between the two ends. CDR1 and CDR2 from the germline V gene are LGHDT and YNNKEL (reference sequence). CDR3 sequence reads: CASSRLQGNTEAFF. In DNA, the CDR3 is TGTGCCAGCAGCCGACTACAGGGGAACACTGAAGCTTTCTTT.

This chain links TRBV7-9 with TRBJ2-7; weak D call: TRBD2 (6 bases). Germline V gene data show CDR1 as SEHNR and CDR2 as FQNEAQ (reference sequence). The germline V and J ends were trimmed by 0 bases and 6 bases, with 18 bases remaining between them. The CDR3 length is 16 residues. CDR3 protein: CASSLAAGHGSGEQYF. The CDR3 DNA sequence: TGTGCCAGCAGCTTAGCGGCAGGGCACGGGAGCGGCGAGCAGTACTTC.

The V gene is TRBV7-9, the J gene TRBJ2-5; D may be TRBD2 (6 bases). CDR1 is SEHNR, CDR2 FQNEAQ, per germline (reference sequence). Trimming took off 6 bases at V and 2 bases at J, with 13 bases between the two ends. CDR3 size: 14 residues. This chain's CDR3 is CASRPGTGQETQYF. The CDR3 DNA sequence: TGTGCCAGCAGGCCCGGGACTGGGCAAGAGACCCAGTACTTC. The entire variable domain, with the rest obtained from reference TRBV7-9 and TRBJ2-5, is as follows: DTGVSQNPRHKITKRGQNVTFRCDPISEHNRLYWYRQTLGQGPEFLTYFQNEAQLEKSRLLSDRFSAERPKGSFSTLEIQRTEQGDSAMYLCASRPGTGQETQYFGPGTRLLVL.

The V and J genes are TRBV4-3 and TRBJ1-2, with D unresolved. The CDR3 has 16 amino acids. CDR1 is LGHNA, CDR2 YSLEER, per germline. V gave up 0 bases and J gave up 0 bases, with 11 bases separating them. For the CDR3, the DNA is TGCGCCAGCAGCCAAGATAGGAGAGGGACTAACTATGGCTACACCTTC. This codes for CASSQDRRGTNYGYTF.

This clone was counted once. V and J are TRBV5-8 and TRBJ1-2, with D unclear. Looked up from germline, CDR1 is SGHTS and CDR2 is YDEGEE. The CDR3 sequence is 13 residues long. V was clipped by 2 bases and J by 4 bases, with 9 bases between them. Written as DNA, the CDR3 is TGTGCCAGCAGCTTTGCAGGCGCCTATGGCTACACCTTC. This sequence encodes CASSFAGAYGYTF.

This chain uses TRBV24-1 with TRBJ1-1, with 7 bases fitting TRBD1. The V and J ends lost 6 bases and 5 bases, in that order; junction bases with no gene match: 5. There are 13 residues in the CDR3. Germline loops: CDR1 KGHDR, CDR2 SFDVKD. The CDR3 region is CATSQGDGTEAFF. CDR3 in DNA: TGTGCCACCAGTCAGGGGGATGGTACTGAAGCTTTCTTT.